The 12 T cell receptor beta chains below all came from one sample that was sequenced in a study of T cell responses to AZD1222 COVID-19 vaccine. Assay used: immunoSEQ multiplex PCR; TCRdb lists only in-frame clones, some missing. The sample includes about 120,000 clones, around 86% seen only once; the top ten take 2.5% to 3.5%. This sample comprised peripheral blood, obtained 28 days after the second AZD1222 dose. These receptors all come from an adult who received the AZD1222 COVID-19 vaccine.

The rearrangement links TRBV12-3 or TRBV12-4 to TRBJ1-1; no reliable D call. The CDR3 loop spans 12 amino acids. The ends were cut back, 11 bases at V and 11 bases at J, with 21 bases in the middle. CDR3 sequence: CAHSVVGPWAFF. The CDR3 DNA follows: TGTGCCCACAGCGTAGTAGGACCGTGGGCTTTCTTT.

This clone was recorded once. The chain couples TRBV3-1 (or the pseudogene TRBV3-2) to TRBJ2-3, with D uncertain. The germline gives CDR1 LGHDT, CDR2 YNNKEL (reference sequence). V lost 0 bases, J lost 2 bases, and 15 bases lay in between. The CDR3 is made up of 17 amino acids. CDR3 residues: CASSQDSRQNPTDTQYF. The CDR3 coding sequence is TGTGCCAGCAGCCAAGATTCCCGGCAGAACCCCACAGATACGCAGTATTTT.

The rearrangement joins TRBV3-1 (or the pseudogene TRBV3-2) to TRBJ2-3; 11 bases fit TRBD2. Losses at the gene ends were 1 base for V and 2 bases for J; bases not matched to a gene: 8. Germline CDR1 is LGHDT and CDR2 is YNNKEL (reference sequence). This CDR3 is built from 18 residues. The CDR3 here is CASSQGKLAGGLTDTQYF. The CDR3 bases are TGTGCCAGCAGCCAAGGGAAGCTAGCGGGGGGACTCACAGATACGCAGTATTTT.

V gene TRBV4-3 combines with J gene TRBJ1-3; D unclear. The CDR3 is made up of 13 amino acids. Per germline, CDR1 LGHNA and CDR2 YSLEER. The V and J ends lost 5 bases and 3 bases respectively, with 8 bases between them. This CDR3 reads CASSWTDGNTIYF. The CDR3 nucleotides read TGCGCCAGCAGCTGGACTGATGGAAACACCATATATTTT.

This clone appeared a few times. This chain joins TRBV10-3 and TRBJ1-1; 9 bases are shared with TRBD1. CDR1 is ENHRY and CDR2 is SYGVKD in the germline V gene. V dropped 2 bases and J dropped 2; count of bases not matched to a gene: 3. The CDR3 has 15 residues. This chain's CDR3 is CAISEDRGSNTEAFF. The CDR3 nucleotides are TGTGCCATCAGTGAGGACAGGGGGTCAAACACTGAAGCTTTCTTT.

CDR3 sequence reads: CASSFRTMNTGELFF. DNA of the CDR3: TGTGCCAGCAGTTTTCGGACAATGAACACCGGGGAGCTGTTTTTT. The chain employs TRBV28 and TRBJ2-2; TRBD1 might be the D (5 bases). CDR1 and CDR2 from the germline V gene are MDHEN and SYDVKM. CDR3 length equals 15 residues. V was shortened by 3 bases and J by 1 base, with 9 bases between the two germline ends.

The J gene is TRBJ1-1, the V gene TRBV4-3, with D unclear. Per germline, CDR1 LGHNA and CDR2 YSLEER. Trimming stripped 1 base from V and 11 bases from J, with 14 bases between. The CDR3 covers 13 residues. The CDR3 spells CASSQASGLTAFF. CDR3 bases: TGCGCCAGCAGCCAAGCGTCCGGGTTAACTGCTTTCTTT.

This clone was picked up one time. The chain combines TRBV5-5 with TRBJ2-5, with D possibly being TRBD1 (5 bases). Trimming shortened V by 4 bases and J by 5 bases, and 15 bases separated the two germline ends. This CDR3 is 14 amino acids long. Germline values: CDR1 SGHKS, CDR2 YYEKEE (reference sequence). This CDR3 is CASSGDSLRETQYF. Here the CDR3 DNA reads TGTGCCAGCAGCGGAGACAGTTTAAGGGAGACCCAGTACTTC.

The rearrangement joins TRBV5-1 to TRBJ2-1; TRBD2 agrees at 13 bases. The V segment lost 3 bases and the J segment 10 bases; nucleotides outside the gene matches: 16. The CDR3 contains 18 residues. Germline CDR1 SGHRS, CDR2 YFSETQ. CDR3 nucleotides: TGCGCCAGCAGCTCCAATATACTAGCGGGGGGGTACAATGCAGAGCAGTTCTTC. Its protein product is CASSSNILAGGYNAEQFF. The whole variable domain, remainder taken from reference TRBV5-1 and TRBJ2-1, is KAGVTQTPRYLIKTRGQQVTLSCSPISGHRSVSWYQQTPGQGLQFLFEYFSETQRNKGNFPGRFSGRQFSNSRSEMNVSTLELGDSALYLCASSSNILAGGYNAEQFFGPGTRLTVL.

The rearrangement uses TRBV27 and TRBJ2-5, with D perhaps assigned TRBD1 or TRBD2 (6 bases each). CDR1 and CDR2 (germline): MNHEY, SMNVEV (reference sequence). CDR3 size: 14 residues. V lost 5 bases to trimming and J lost 7 bases, with 17 bases between them. The CDR3 DNA is TGTGCCAGCAGTCTCAGACTAGGAGGGGGGACCCAGTACTTC. Amino acids: CASSLRLGGGTQYF.

On this clone: One junction end does not reproduce the germline sequence, and a read error may be involved. This chain connects TRBV4-3 to TRBJ1-2; no reliable D call. Germline CDR1 LGHNA, CDR2 YSLEER. There are 14 residues in the CDR3. The CDR3 DNA is TGCGTCAGCAGCCAAGTCCTGGATGGCTATGGCTACACCTTC. It translates to CVSSQVLDGYGYTF.

V usage is TRBV6-5 and J usage is TRBJ2-7, with 11 bases that match TRBD1. The CDR3 has 15 amino acids. Trimming at V came to 2 bases and at J to 7 bases, leaving 7 bases not matched to a gene. The V gene's germline CDR1 is MNHEY and CDR2 SVGAGI. The CDR3 protein is CASSYPGTGGREQYF. The DNA of the CDR3 is TGTGCCAGCAGTTACCCTGGGACAGGGGGAAGGGAGCAGTACTTC.